One and the same sample provided the 13 T cell receptor beta chains below, sequenced in a study of T cells in Graves' hyperthyroidism and ophthalmopathy. There were TCR beta CDR3 regions amplified from RNA transcripts. The HTBI set primed first-round TCR CDR3 RT-PCR. Each CDR3 protein gets one entry after TCRdb re-called the multiplex PCR reads with MiXCR. The top ten hold 35% to 45% of the sample, which has 250,000 to 300,000 distinct CDR3 sequences, roughly 19% seen once. Material for sequencing was blood. The receptors derive from a man aged 50 to 60 with Graves' ophthalmopathy.

This clonotype came up many times. The CDR3 reads CAIKGDSGSHEQFF. The CDR3 region has the DNA TGTGCCATCAAAGGAGATAGCGGGAGTCATGAGCAGTTCTTC. The V and J genes are TRBV10-3 and TRBJ2-1, with TRBD2 matching over 9 bases. The CDR3 length is 14 residues. After removal of 7 bases from V and 8 bases from J, the junction contained 9 bases not matched to a gene. Germline lookup yields CDR1 ENHRY and CDR2 SYGVKD.

The V call is TRBV5-6, the J call TRBJ2-5; TRBD2 aligns across 8 bases. V shed 1 base, J shed 2 bases, and the junction held 4 bases outside the gene matches. The CDR3 is 15 amino acids. Germline CDR1 is SGHDT and CDR2 is YYEEEE. In DNA form, the CDR3 reads TGTGCCAGCAGCTTGAGGACGGGAGGGCAAGAGACCCAGTACTTC. This sequence encodes CASSLRTGGQETQYF.

J is TRBJ2-7 and V is TRBV9, with 13 bases aligning to TRBD2. Germline CDR1 reads SGDLS; CDR2 reads YYNGEE. The CDR3 has 17 amino acids. J was trimmed by 5 bases and V by 0 bases; bases with no gene match: 8. In DNA form, the CDR3 reads TGTGCCAGCAGCGTAGACTCGTTGGGGACTAGCGGGGACGAGCAGTACTTC. It codes for CASSVDSLGTSGDEQYF.

This clonotype was observed many times. The chain recombines TRBV5-1 with TRBJ1-5; no clear D gene. This CDR3 has 13 residues. V lost 0 bases to trimming and J lost 3 bases, with 4 bases between them. Germline V gives CDR1 SGHRS, CDR2 YFSETQ. CDR3 sequence reads: CASSLELNQPQHF. DNA for the CDR3: TGCGCCAGCAGCTTGGAGCTCAATCAGCCCCAGCATTTT.

This clonotype was detected a few times. This chain uses TRBV6-1 with TRBJ1-1; tentative D call: TRBD1 (5 bases). This CDR3 region has 13 residues. V dropped 4 bases and J dropped 8 bases, with 14 bases sitting between them. CDR1 is MNHNS and CDR2 is SASEGT in the germline V gene. CDR3 sequence: CASSGRRGGEAFF. CDR3 coding DNA: TGTGCCAGCAGTGGACGACGGGGCGGGGAAGCTTTCTTT.

This clonotype occurred many times. The J gene is TRBJ2-7, the V gene TRBV6-5; D may correspond to TRBD1 or TRBD2 (5 bases each). The CDR3 extends over 13 amino acids. Germline V CDR1 and CDR2: MNHEY, SVGAGI. With 0 bases removed from V and 6 bases from J, the gap between germline ends came to 9 bases. For the CDR3, the DNA is TGTGCCAGCAGTTACTCTGCAGGGACCGAGCAGTACTTC. It specifies CASSYSAGTEQYF.

This clonotype appeared many times. This chain uses TRBV20-1 with TRBJ2-5, with no clear D. This CDR3 is built from 15 residues. Germline values: CDR1 DFQATT, CDR2 SNEGSKA (reference sequence). With 0 bases removed from V and 4 bases from J, the gap between germline ends came to 15 bases. The CDR3 coding sequence is TGCAGTGCTAGAGATCTAAGGGCCCAAGGAGAGACCCAGTACTTC. Encoded protein: CSARDLRAQGETQYF.

The table lists this clonotype with many counts. The chain carries TRBV2 and TRBJ2-7, with TRBD2 as a possible D gene (5 bases). Germline values: CDR1 SNHLY, CDR2 FYNNEI. Trimming cost V 3 bases and J 1 base, with 16 bases left between them. The CDR3 totals 16 residues. CDR3 sequence: CASSDLFGGRSYEQYF. As DNA, the CDR3 is TGTGCCAGCAGTGATCTCTTTGGAGGCCGATCCTACGAGCAGTACTTC.

There are many counts of this clonotype. This chain connects TRBV30 to TRBJ2-1, with a possible D match to TRBD2 (6 bases). This CDR3 spans 11 amino acids. The germline V gene encodes CDR1 GTSNPN and CDR2 SVGIG (reference sequence). Trimming left V 4 bases short and J 7 bases short, with 8 bases between. The CDR3 loop is CAWNRGNEQFF. The CDR3 DNA sequence: TGTGCCTGGAACCGGGGGAATGAGCAGTTCTTC.

This clonotype was seen many times. This chain links TRBV20-1 with TRBJ2-7; D is unresolved. The germline CDR1 and CDR2 sequences are DFQATT and SNEGSKA (reference sequence). The CDR3 spans 15 residues. With 1 base removed from V and 2 bases from J, the gap between germline ends came to 15 bases. The CDR3 coding sequence is TGCAGTGCTAGAGTGCCCTGGCGGACCCCCTACGAGCAGTACTTC. Amino acid sequence: CSARVPWRTPYEQYF.

This clonotype was picked up many times. The chain couples TRBV20-1 to TRBJ2-1; 7 bases are a match to TRBD2. Per germline, CDR1 DFQATT and CDR2 SNEGSKA (reference sequence). The CDR3 contains 12 residues. V lost 4 bases and J lost 4; bases outside the gene matches: 1. The CDR3 region has the DNA TGCAGTGCTACCGGGAGGTACAATGAGCAGTTCTTC. It translates to CSATGRYNEQFF.

This clonotype has a count of ten or more. The chain carries TRBV12-3 or TRBV12-4 and TRBJ1-2; 10 positions agree with TRBD1. This CDR3 is built from 16 residues. The V segment lost 5 bases and the J segment 4 bases; nucleotides outside the gene matches: 10. The CDR3 reads CASSVRTGGKSYGYTF. CDR3 in DNA: TGTGCCAGCAGTGTGCGGACAGGGGGAAAATCCTATGGCTACACCTTC.

This clonotype was observed a handful of times. The chain recombines TRBV5-6 with TRBJ2-5; perhaps TRBD2 as D (6 bases). V gave up 4 bases and J gave up 3 bases, with 10 bases separating them. The germline V gene encodes CDR1 SGHDT and CDR2 YYEEEE. The CDR3 consists of 13 residues. The CDR3 nucleotides are TGTGCCAGCAGCATCGGGGGAGAAGAGACCCAGTACTTC. Protein: CASSIGGEETQYF.